The rows below give T cell receptor beta chains drawn from one sample of a study of blood T cell repertoires in COVID-19. The repertoire was sequenced with immunoSEQ multiplex PCR; TCRdb's copy has only in-frame clones and lacks some. Of tens of thousands of clones in the sample, approximately 80% were seen once. The sequencing sample was made of peripheral blood. The receptors shown here come from a man in his 60s with acute or convalescent COVID-19. The CDR3 runs from the conserved cysteine through the conserved F or W. The D gene is left open where the match is weak. Only some rows state a clone size, as once, few, many or a class for expanded clones.

J,V,D,size,CDR3,DNA
TRBJ1-2,TRBV30,TRBD1,NA,CAWSKGGQGHGYTF,TGTGCCTGGAGTAAGGGGGGACAGGGACATGGCTACACCTTC
TRBJ2-3,TRBV5-8,NA,once,CASSYQLASNTQYF,TGTGCCAGCAGCTACCAACTCGCGAGCAATACGCAGTATTTT
TRBJ2-3,TRBV7-2,NA,NA,CASSTLFSDTQYF,TGTGCCAGCAGCACCCTATTTTCAGATACGCAGTATTTT
TRBJ1-2,TRBV2,TRBD1,NA,CASSDRGPYGYTF,TGTGCCAGCAGTGACAGGGGGCCTTATGGCTACACCTTC
TRBJ2-1,TRBV7-2,TRBD2,NA,CASSLQLAGGLGEQFF,TGTGCCAGCAGCTTGCAACTAGCGGGGGGGCTTGGTGAGCAGTTCTTC
TRBJ1-2,TRBV19,NA,NA,CASSFAAQGRGYTF,TGTGCCAGTAGTTTCGCGGCACAGGGCCGTGGCTACACCTTC
TRBJ1-2,TRBV24-1,NA,NA,CATSDLHYGYTF,TGTGCCACCAGTGATCTCCACTATGGCTACACCTTC
TRBJ1-6,TRBV18,TRBD1,NA,CASSDRVGDSPLHF,TGTGCCAGCTCGGACAGGGTGGGGGATTCACCCCTCCACTTT
TRBJ1-1,TRBV5-4,NA,NA,CASTTTLGENTEAFF,TGTGCCAGCACCACCACCCTAGGGGAGAACACTGAAGCTTTCTTT
TRBJ1-1,TRBV9,TRBD1,few,CASSATGGEDTEAFF,TGTGCCAGCAGCGCGACAGGGGGCGAGGACACTGAAGCTTTCTTT
TRBJ1-1,TRBV5-1,TRBD1,NA,CASRVTGRDTEAFF,TGCGCCAGCAGGGTGACAGGGAGAGACACTGAAGCTTTCTTT
TRBJ1-2,TRBV7-9,NA,NA,CASSLAPNFGYTF,TGTGCCAGCAGCTTAGCCCCTAACTTTGGCTACACCTTC
TRBJ2-7,TRBV7-3,NA,NA,CASSLTGRAREEQYF,TGTGCCAGCAGCCTCACAGGGAGGGCCCGGGAGGAGCAGTACTTC
TRBJ2-3,TRBV11-2,TRBD2,NA,CASRSLRSGGTDTQYF,TGTGCCAGCAGGTCCCTTCGGAGCGGGGGCACAGATACGCAGTATTTT
TRBJ1-6,TRBV19,NA,NA,CASSIARIGGNSPLHF,TGTGCCAGTAGTATCGCCCGGATCGGGGGAAATTCACCCCTCCACTTT
TRBJ2-3,TRBV11-2,TRBD2,NA,CASSFSGTTDTQYF,TGTGCCAGCAGCTTTAGCGGGACCACAGATACGCAGTATTTT
TRBJ2-1,TRBV19,NA,NA,CASSMLWGVSYNEQFF,TGTGCCAGTAGTATGTTGTGGGGGGTGTCCTACAATGAGCAGTTCTTC
TRBJ2-7,TRBV7-3,NA,NA,CASSLMQGYEQYF,TGTGCCAGCAGCTTAATGCAGGGCTACGAGCAGTACTTC
TRBJ1-6,TRBV27,TRBD1,NA,CASSLEGTGSSPLHF,TGTGCCAGCAGTTTAGAAGGGACAGGGAGTTCACCCCTCCACTTT
TRBJ1-4,TRBV3-1/TRBV3-2,NA,NA,CASRKGINEKLFF,TGTGCCAGCCGGAAGGGGATTAATGAAAAACTGTTTTTT
TRBJ2-7,TRBV5-1,TRBD1,NA,CASSLAGQGQGSSQYF,TGCGCCAGCAGCTTGGCGGGGCAGGGACAGGGTTCGTCGCAGTACTTC
TRBJ2-1,TRBV5-1,TRBD2,NA,CASSLALTSGGVNEQFF,TGCGCCAGCAGCTTGGCGCTGACTAGCGGGGGGGTCAATGAGCAGTTCTTC
TRBJ2-7,TRBV27,NA,NA,CASSPPSGQGIYEQYF,TGTGCCAGCAGTCCCCCTTCCGGCCAGGGTATCTACGAGCAGTACTTC
TRBJ2-1,TRBV5-4,TRBD2,once,CASSLSSGTYNEQFF,TGTGCCAGCAGCTTATCTAGCGGGACCTACAATGAGCAGTTCTTC
TRBJ1-1,TRBV5-6,NA,NA,CASSLLVLQGTEAFF,TGTGCCAGCAGCTTGCTCGTCCTCCAGGGGACTGAAGCTTTCTTT
TRBJ1-3,TRBV4-2,TRBD1,NA,CASSQQPNGQGYSGNTIYF,TGTGCCAGCAGCCAACAACCCAATGGACAGGGATACTCTGGAAACACCATATATTTT
TRBJ1-1,TRBV6-2/TRBV6-3,NA,NA,CASSLSGRRGKAFF,TGTGCCAGCAGCCTCAGTGGTCGTCGGGGGAAAGCTTTCTTT
TRBJ1-4,TRBV4-1,TRBD1,few,CASSQPTGGWNEKLFF,TGCGCCAGCAGCCAACCGACAGGGGGTTGGAATGAAAAACTGTTTTTT
TRBJ1-2,TRBV7-9,TRBD1,few,CASSADREFGYGYTF,TGTGCCAGCAGCGCCGACAGGGAGTTCGGGTATGGCTACACCTTC
TRBJ1-5,TRBV27,TRBD1,NA,CASSPDRGSNQPQHF,TGTGCCAGCAGTCCGGACAGGGGTAGCAATCAGCCCCAGCATTTT
TRBJ2-1,TRBV5-4,NA,NA,CASSRGGQFDNEQFF,TGTGCCAGCAGCCGGGGGGGACAGTTCGACAATGAGCAGTTCTTC
TRBJ1-2,TRBV7-2,TRBD1,NA,CASSFDRDWGYTF,TGTGCCAGCAGCTTTGACAGGGACTGGGGCTACACCTTC
TRBJ1-4,TRBV4-2,TRBD1,NA,CASSQGDPGQLNEKLFF,TGTGCCAGCAGCCAAGGAGATCCGGGACAGTTAAATGAAAAACTGTTTTTT
TRBJ1-3,TRBV9,NA,NA,CASSNGGVSSGNTIYF,TGTGCCAGCAGCAACGGCGGGGTTAGCTCTGGAAACACCATATATTTT
TRBJ2-2,TRBV7-2,NA,NA,CASSPVGVRLTGELFF,TGTGCCAGCAGTCCGGTCGGGGTCCGACTCACCGGGGAGCTGTTTTTT
TRBJ2-1,TRBV28,TRBD2,once,CASLARLAGSYNEQFF,TGTGCCAGCCTTGCACGACTAGCGGGGAGCTACAATGAGCAGTTCTTC
TRBJ1-4,TRBV28,NA,NA,CASNRDRSIEKLFF,TGTGCCAGCAATAGAGACAGAAGTATAGAAAAACTGTTTTTT
TRBJ1-3,TRBV9,NA,NA,CASSAPGGRGNTIYF,TGTGCCAGCAGCGCACCGGGGGGAAGAGGAAACACCATATATTTT
TRBJ1-1,TRBV28,NA,NA,CASSSPSGSLGAEAFF,TGTGCCAGCAGTTCCCCCTCCGGCAGTCTGGGCGCTGAAGCTTTCTTT
TRBJ2-2,TRBV27,TRBD1,NA,CASSHDRGPTGELFF,TGTGCCAGCAGCCACGACAGGGGACCCACCGGGGAGCTGTTTTTT
TRBJ1-6,TRBV6-4,TRBD1,NA,CASSDGDRGSPLHF,TGTGCCAGCAGTGACGGGGACAGGGGTTCACCCCTCCACTTT
TRBJ1-6,TRBV30,TRBD1,NA,CAWTFGTALNSPLHF,TGTGCCTGGACTTTTGGGACAGCTCTTAATTCACCCCTCCACTTT
TRBJ1-5,TRBV6-6,TRBD1,NA,CASSSPTGYEQPQHF,TGTGCCAGCAGTTCCCCGACAGGGTATGAACAGCCCCAGCATTTT
TRBJ1-1,TRBV29-1,TRBD1,NA,CSVQQGVGVTEAFF,TGCAGCGTTCAACAGGGGGTCGGGGTCACTGAAGCTTTCTTT
TRBJ1-4,TRBV28,NA,NA,CATGGGPGEKLFF,TGTGCCACCGGGGGGGGACCGGGTGAAAAACTGTTTTTT
TRBJ1-2,TRBV7-2,NA,few,CASSLLQGNGYTF,TGTGCCAGCAGCTTACTACAGGGAAATGGCTACACCTTC
TRBJ1-5,TRBV28,TRBD1,NA,CASSSGQRNQPQHF,TGTGCCAGCAGTTCGGGACAGCGCAATCAGCCCCAGCATTTT
TRBJ2-5,TRBV3-1/TRBV3-2,NA,once,CASSQAGVTQYF,TGTGCCAGCAGCCAAGCGGGAGTAACCCAGTACTTC
TRBJ1-1,TRBV9,TRBD1,once,CASSTRTGGTEAFF,TGTGCCAGCAGCACAAGGACAGGGGGGACTGAAGCTTTCTTT
TRBJ1-4,TRBV18,TRBD1,NA,CASSHGTGDEKLFF,TGTGCCAGCTCACACGGGACAGGCGATGAAAAACTGTTTTTT
TRBJ2-7,TRBV28,TRBD2,NA,CASSSLAGGRYEQYF,TGTGCCAGCAGTTCCCTAGCGGGGGGCAGATACGAGCAGTACTTC
TRBJ2-3,TRBV6-5,NA,NA,CASSTTPDTQYF,TGTGCCAGCAGCACTACCCCAGATACGCAGTATTTT
TRBJ2-1,TRBV7-3,TRBD2,NA,CASSRRGGIYNEQFF,TGTGCCAGCAGCCGACGGGGGGGCATCTACAATGAGCAGTTCTTC
TRBJ2-1,TRBV7-9,TRBD2,NA,CASSLFVGGVEQFF,TGTGCCAGCAGCTTATTCGTCGGGGGGGTTGAGCAGTTCTTC